This passage covers 24 T cell receptor beta chains from one sample sequenced in a study of CD8+CD57+ T cells in acquired aplastic anemia. The template used for profiling TCR beta VDJ and CDR3 was genomic DNA. In TCRdb, the reads were re-called with MiXCR into one record per CDR3 protein. The top ten clones hold around a quarter of a sample with about 42,000 distinct CDR3 sequences, roughly two thirds of them seen once. Material: sorted CD4+, CD8+, or CD8+CD57+ T cells (not recorded which) from PBMCs. Receptor source: a human donor in good health, serving as a control.

This chain joins TRBV15 and TRBJ1-2; no reliable D call. This CDR3 has 15 amino acids. The V and J ends lost 3 bases and 1 base respectively, with 12 bases between them. Germline assignment: CDR1 LNHNV and CDR2 YYDKDF (reference sequence). The CDR3 spells CATSSRAAVNYGYTF. For the CDR3, the DNA is TGTGCCACCAGCAGCCGGGCGGCCGTTAACTATGGCTACACCTTC.

This clonotype turned up a few times. CDR3 protein: CASKNGAASNQPQHF. For the CDR3, the DNA is TGTGCCAGCAAAAATGGGGCAGCAAGCAATCAGCCCCAGCATTTT. The chain has TRBV28 and TRBJ1-5; D perhaps matches TRBD1 (5 bases). This CDR3 has 15 residues. The germline V gene has CDR1 MDHEN and CDR2 SYDVKM. Trimming shortened V by 7 bases and J by 1 base, and 14 bases separated the two germline ends.

This clonotype was found a few times. The V gene is TRBV15, the J gene TRBJ2-7; 11 nucleotides agree with TRBD2. The germline CDR1 and CDR2 sequences are LNHNV and YYDKDF (reference sequence). With V trimmed by 0 bases and J by 2 bases, 6 bases remained unmatched. CDR3 size: 17 residues. Here the CDR3 DNA reads TGTGCCACCAGCAGAGACCCTATAGCGGGGGGGACCTACGAGCAGTACTTC. Translating gives CATSRDPIAGGTYEQYF.

The J gene is TRBJ2-7, the V gene TRBV2, with TRBD1 matching over 9 bases. Germline loops: CDR1 SNHLY, CDR2 FYNNEI. The CDR3 is 15 amino acids. The junction had 6 bases not matched to a gene; V was cut back by 6 bases and J by 0 bases. The CDR3 reads CASSSGTGSSYEQYF. The CDR3 region has the DNA TGTGCCAGCAGCTCCGGGACAGGGAGCTCCTACGAGCAGTACTTC.

The V and J genes are TRBV19 and TRBJ1-1, with TRBD1 matching over 7 bases. The CDR3 is made up of 14 amino acids. Germline V lookup: CDR1 LNHDA, CDR2 SQIVND (reference sequence). With V trimmed by 5 bases and J by 1 base, 4 bases remained unmatched. CDR3 nucleotides: TGTGCCAGTAGTCCAGGGGGGACGAACACTGAAGCTTTCTTT. It yields the protein CASSPGGTNTEAFF.

By share of the sample, this clonotype is medium-sized (0.01 to 0.1%). The chain employs TRBV2 and TRBJ2-2; D unclear. Germline CDR1 and CDR2: SNHLY and FYNNEI. V was shortened by 7 bases and J by 3 bases, with 9 bases between the two germline ends. CDR3 length: 13 residues. In nucleotides, the CDR3 is TGTGCCAGCACCAGGCTCGACACCGGGGAGCTGTTTTTT. It translates to CASTRLDTGELFF.

V and J are TRBV7-9 and TRBJ1-1; 7 bases match TRBD1. V lost 1 base, J lost 9 bases, and 11 bases stayed unmatched. The CDR3 is made up of 15 amino acids. The germline V gene has CDR1 SEHNR and CDR2 FQNEAQ (reference sequence). CDR3 region: CASSLGLETGSKAFF. The CDR3, as DNA: TGTGCCAGCAGCTTAGGGTTGGAGACAGGGAGTAAAGCTTTCTTT.

This sequence joins TRBV7-3 and TRBJ1-1; perhaps TRBD1 as D (6 bases). This CDR3 spans 16 amino acids. The germline V and J ends were trimmed by 5 bases and 0 bases, with 16 bases remaining between them. From germline, CDR1 is SGHTA and CDR2 FQGTGA. The CDR3 loop reads CASSNTGSKMNTEAFF. DNA of the CDR3: TGTGCCAGCAGCAATACAGGGTCAAAGATGAACACTGAAGCTTTCTTT.

The V and J genes are TRBV29-1 and TRBJ2-5; 10 bases match TRBD1. The CDR3 extends over 14 amino acids. Germline-derived CDR1 and CDR2 are SQVTM and ANQGSEA. V was clipped by 3 bases and J by 5 bases; unmatched bases: 6. The CDR3 bases are TGCAGCGTTGATGGGGACAGGGGTGGCGAGACCCAGTACTTC. This sequence encodes CSVDGDRGGETQYF.

V and J are TRBV15 and TRBJ1-2, with unresolved D. The ends were cut back, 0 bases at V and 4 bases at J, with 9 bases in the middle. This CDR3 is built from 14 residues. Germline CDR1 and CDR2: LNHNV and YYDKDF (reference sequence). CDR3 in DNA: TGTGCCACCAGCAGAGATAGGCTGAGCTATGGCTACACCTTC. This codes for CATSRDRLSYGYTF. The variable domain in full, completed from reference TRBV15 and TRBJ1-2, reads DAMVIQNPRYQVTQFGKPVTLSCSQTLNHNVMYWYQQKSSQAPKLLFHYYDKDFNNEADTPDNFQSRRPNTSFCFLDIRSPGLGDTAMYLCATSRDRLSYGYTFGSGTRLTVV.

This clonotype occurred many times. The chain has TRBV5-1 and TRBJ1-1, with TRBD1 as a possible D gene (5 bases). The V gene lost 0 bases and the J gene lost 1 base, with 10 bases spanning the gap. Germline V gene sequence: CDR1 SGHRS, CDR2 YFSETQ. CDR3 size: 15 residues. The CDR3 here is CASSLDGAWNTEAFF. Here the CDR3 DNA reads TGCGCCAGCAGCTTGGATGGGGCTTGGAACACTGAAGCTTTCTTT.

The rearrangement uses TRBV7-6 and TRBJ2-5, with D perhaps matching TRBD1 or TRBD2 (6 bases each). The CDR3 runs 14 residues. Germline loops: CDR1 SGHVS, CDR2 FNYEAQ. V lost 1 base and J 5 bases, leaving 11 bases between the germline ends. CDR3 coding DNA: TGTGCCAGCAGCTTAGAGTTAGGGGGGGAGACCCAGTACTTC. Its protein product is CASSLELGGETQYF.

The chain is built from TRBV25-1 and TRBJ2-7, with 7 nucleotides matching TRBD2. CDR3 length: 14 amino acids. V lost 7 bases to trimming and J lost 3 bases; unmatched junction nucleotides: 9. Germline V CDR1 and CDR2: MGHDK, SYGVNS. In DNA form, the CDR3 reads TGTGCCAGCACCGAACGAGGGGACTACTACGAGCAGTACTTC. Translating gives CASTERGDYYEQYF.

CDR3 sequence reads: CSVPRPGGETQYF. CDR3 nucleotide sequence: TGCAGCGTCCCCCGCCCGGGCGGCGAGACCCAGTACTTC. This chain links TRBV29-1 with TRBJ2-5; D gene unclear. Germline CDR1 and CDR2: SQVTM and ANQGSEA. CDR3 length: 13 residues. V was pared by 6 bases and J by 5 bases, with 16 bases between.

This rearrangement joins TRBV14 to TRBJ2-3; TRBD2 aligns across 7 bases. The CDR3 consists of 14 residues. The germline V gene encodes CDR1 SGHDN and CDR2 FVKESK. The V gene end was trimmed by 4 bases and the J gene end by 6 bases; junction bases not matched to a gene: 7. CDR3 loop: CASSRLAEGDTQYF. In DNA, the CDR3 is TGTGCCAGCAGCCGGCTAGCGGAGGGGGATACGCAGTATTTT.

This clonotype was seen once. CDR3 sequence: CSASGQEGYEQYF. The DNA of the CDR3 is TGCAGTGCCTCCGGACAGGAAGGATACGAGCAGTACTTC. V is TRBV20-1 and J is TRBJ2-7, with 7 nucleotides matching TRBD1. V dropped 6 bases and J dropped 4; count of bases not matched to a gene: 9. CDR1 is DFQATT and CDR2 is SNEGSKA in the germline V gene (reference sequence). The CDR3 contains 13 residues.

The CDR3 nucleotides are TGTGCCAGCAGCGCCACAGCCTACGAGCAGTACTTC. Translating it yields CASSATAYEQYF. The chain employs TRBV7-9 and TRBJ2-7; D remains unclear. V was clipped by 5 bases and J by 2 bases, with 7 bases between them. Germline CDR1 reads SEHNR; CDR2 reads FQNEAQ (reference sequence). The CDR3 sequence is 12 residues long.

This clonotype was detected a few times. V usage is TRBV10-2 and J usage is TRBJ1-6; D gene ambiguous. The V and J ends lost 0 bases and 8 bases respectively, with 5 bases between them. Per the germline V gene, CDR1 is WSHSY and CDR2 is SAAADI. This CDR3 is built from 13 residues. The CDR3 coding sequence is TGCGCCAGCAGTGAGTCGACTCATTCACCCCTCCACTTT. It codes for CASSESTHSPLHF.

The V gene is TRBV6-7, the J gene TRBJ1-2, with D possibly matching TRBD1 (5 bases). TRBV6-7 is marked as an open reading frame, function uncertain. The V end lost 8 bases, the J end lost 1 base, and 11 bases lay between the germline ends. The CDR3 is 13 amino acids. The CDR3 DNA follows: TGTGCCAGCCCGACAGCTATTAACTATGGCTACACCTTC. Translated, it gives CASPTAINYGYTF.

The chain is built from TRBV4-1 and TRBJ1-1, with D hard to call. CDR1 and CDR2 (germline): MGHRA, YSYEKL. This CDR3 contains 14 residues. Deletions cut 4 bases from V and 1 base from J, with 10 bases between. CDR3 nucleotide sequence: TGCGCCAGCAGCCTCGAAAGTCCGAACACTGAAGCTTTCTTT. Encoded protein: CASSLESPNTEAFF.

The chain recombines TRBV24-1 with TRBJ1-1; no firm D call. This CDR3 has 12 residues. V shed 6 bases and J shed 1 base, with 5 bases lying between them. CDR1 KGHDR and CDR2 SFDVKD come from the germline V gene. The CDR3: CATSLGNTEAFF. CDR3 DNA sequence: TGTGCCACCAGTTTGGGGAACACTGAAGCTTTCTTT.

The genes are TRBV10-3 and TRBJ2-1; 9 nucleotides agree with TRBD2. Germline V CDR1 and CDR2: ENHRY, SYGVKD. V shed 3 bases and J 9 bases; nucleotides not matched to a gene: 15. The CDR3 sequence is 17 residues long. The CDR3 loop reads CAISDVAVAGAMAEQFF. DNA for the CDR3: TGTGCCATCAGTGATGTCGCGGTAGCGGGGGCTATGGCTGAGCAGTTCTTC.

By frequency in the sample, this clonotype is medium-sized. The chain recombines TRBV7-6 with TRBJ2-1; D unclear. Trimming took 1 base from V and 9 from J, leaving 4 bases between them. Germline loops: CDR1 SGHVS, CDR2 FNYEAQ. CDR3 length equals 11 residues. This chain's CDR3 is CASSLGAEQFF. The CDR3 DNA reads as TGTGCCAGCAGCTTAGGAGCTGAGCAGTTCTTC.

In the case of this clonotype: An end of the junction differs from the germline gene, which may be a read error. The rearrangement uses TRBV29-1 and TRBJ1-2; TRBD1 aligns across 7 bases. The CDR3 is 12 amino acids. From germline, CDR1 is SQVTM and CDR2 ANQGSEA. The CDR3 reads CSVEDRVNGYTF. CDR3 bases: TGCAGCGTAGAAGACAGGGTTAATGGCTACACCTTC.